A selection of T cell receptor beta chains follows, all from one sample in a study of OX40 agonist ivuxolimab in advanced cancers. Only in-frame clones appear in the TCRdb table, and some are missing; sequencing was by immunoSEQ multiplex PCR. Among 60,000 to 85,000 clones listed, 65% to 90% were seen once. This sample comprised CD4+ or CD8+ T cells sorted from blood, obtained in a trial of the OX40 agonist ivuxolimab. The receptors originated from an adult with an advanced solid tumor such as melanoma, head and neck, liver or kidney cancer. Both conserved end residues are part of each CDR3. The order of the fields is V gene, D gene, J gene, CDR3 protein, CDR3 DNA. D genes are given only for firm matches.

v_call: TRBV2; d_call: NA; j_call: TRBJ2-5; cdr3_aa: CASSEGLGGLETQYF; cdr3_nt: TGTGCCAGCAGTGAAGGCTTGGGCGGTTTGGAGACCCAGTACTTC
v_call: TRBV18; d_call: TRBD1; j_call: TRBJ1-2; cdr3_aa: CASSPPGQGSRVNYGYTF; cdr3_nt: TGTGCCAGCTCACCCCCCGGACAGGGGAGCCGGGTTAACTATGGCTACACCTTC
v_call: TRBV16; d_call: NA; j_call: TRBJ1-1; cdr3_aa: CASSRGVNTEAFF; cdr3_nt: TGTGCCAGCAGCCGCGGGGTGAACACTGAAGCTTTCTTT
v_call: TRBV28; d_call: NA; j_call: TRBJ2-7; cdr3_aa: CASSFAGQHYEQYF; cdr3_nt: TGTGCCAGCAGTTTTGCGGGACAGCACTACGAGCAGTACTTC
v_call: TRBV25-1; d_call: NA; j_call: TRBJ1-1; cdr3_aa: CASSRNTEAFF; cdr3_nt: TGTGCCAGCTCGAGGAACACTGAAGCTTTCTTT
v_call: TRBV9; d_call: NA; j_call: TRBJ2-3; cdr3_aa: CASGFGGGPTDTQYF; cdr3_nt: TGTGCCAGCGGATTTGGAGGGGGACCCACAGATACGCAGTATTTT
v_call: TRBV2; d_call: NA; j_call: TRBJ1-6; cdr3_aa: CASRGTENSPLHF; cdr3_nt: TGTGCCAGCCGCGGGACGGAAAATTCACCCCTCCACTTT
v_call: TRBV5-1; d_call: TRBD2; j_call: TRBJ2-3; cdr3_aa: CASSLAAGGLTDTQYF; cdr3_nt: TGCGCCAGCAGCCTAGCGGCGGGGGGCCTCACAGATACGCAGTATTTT
v_call: TRBV4-2; d_call: TRBD1; j_call: TRBJ1-3; cdr3_aa: CASSQTGSSGNTIYF; cdr3_nt: TGTGCCAGCAGCCAGACAGGGTCCTCTGGAAACACCATATATTTT
v_call: TRBV9; d_call: NA; j_call: TRBJ2-5; cdr3_aa: CASSAPVPGETQYF; cdr3_nt: TGTGCCAGCAGCGCCCCCGTCCCTGGGGAGACCCAGTACTTC
v_call: TRBV18; d_call: TRBD1; j_call: TRBJ2-3; cdr3_aa: CASSTGTGGDWADTQYF; cdr3_nt: TGTGCCAGCTCTACCGGGACAGGGGGAGATTGGGCAGATACGCAGTATTTT
v_call: TRBV5-1; d_call: NA; j_call: TRBJ2-3; cdr3_aa: CASSLSGFPSTDTQYF; cdr3_nt: TGCGCCAGCAGCTTGTCCGGGTTTCCTAGCACAGATACGCAGTATTTT
v_call: TRBV6-5; d_call: NA; j_call: TRBJ1-1; cdr3_aa: CASSYSGQGREEAFF; cdr3_nt: TGTGCCAGCAGTTACTCAGGCCAGGGGAGAGAGGAAGCTTTCTTT
v_call: TRBV15; d_call: NA; j_call: TRBJ2-1; cdr3_aa: CATSRDPGAPYNEQFF; cdr3_nt: TGTGCCACCAGCAGAGATCCCGGGGCACCTTACAATGAGCAGTTCTTC
v_call: TRBV4-2; d_call: NA; j_call: TRBJ1-5; cdr3_aa: CASSQEDSSNQPQHF; cdr3_nt: TGTGCCAGCAGCCAAGAGGACAGTAGCAATCAGCCCCAGCATTTT
v_call: TRBV4-2; d_call: TRBD2; j_call: TRBJ2-1; cdr3_aa: CASSQGKSGGAHEQFF; cdr3_nt: TGTGCCAGCAGCCAAGGGAAAAGCGGGGGGGCCCATGAGCAGTTCTTC